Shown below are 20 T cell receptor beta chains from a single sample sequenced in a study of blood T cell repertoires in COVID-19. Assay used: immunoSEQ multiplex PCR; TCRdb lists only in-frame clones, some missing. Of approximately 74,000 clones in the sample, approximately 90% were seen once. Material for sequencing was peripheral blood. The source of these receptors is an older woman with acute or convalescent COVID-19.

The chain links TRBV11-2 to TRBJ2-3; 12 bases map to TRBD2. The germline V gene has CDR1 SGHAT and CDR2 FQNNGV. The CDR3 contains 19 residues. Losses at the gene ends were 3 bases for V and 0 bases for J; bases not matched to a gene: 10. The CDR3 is CASSFRELAGGTSTDTQYF. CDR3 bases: TGTGCCAGCAGCTTCCGAGAACTAGCGGGAGGCACTAGCACAGATACGCAGTATTTT. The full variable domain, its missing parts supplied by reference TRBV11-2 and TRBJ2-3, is EAGVAQSPRYKIIEKRQSVAFWCNPISGHATLYWYQQILGQGPKLLIQFQNNGVVDDSQLPKDRFSAERLKGVDSTLKIQPAKLEDSAVYLCASSFRELAGGTSTDTQYFGPGTRLTVL.

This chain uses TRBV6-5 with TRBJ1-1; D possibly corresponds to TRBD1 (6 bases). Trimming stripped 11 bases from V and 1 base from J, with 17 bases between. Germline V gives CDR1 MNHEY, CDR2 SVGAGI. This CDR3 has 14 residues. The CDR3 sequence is CAVRMGASNTEAFF. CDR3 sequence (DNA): TGTGCCGTCCGGATGGGGGCCTCGAACACTGAAGCTTTCTTT.

The CDR3 bases are TGTGCCAGCAGCTTAGGTAGCAGGGGCGACTCACCCCTCCACTTT. It specifies CASSLGSRGDSPLHF. The V and J genes are TRBV7-6 and TRBJ1-6, with D perhaps TRBD1 (6 bases). The V gene lost 1 base and the J gene lost 10 bases, with 14 bases spanning the gap. The CDR3 is 15 residues long. CDR1 and CDR2 from the germline V gene are SGHVS and FNYEAQ.

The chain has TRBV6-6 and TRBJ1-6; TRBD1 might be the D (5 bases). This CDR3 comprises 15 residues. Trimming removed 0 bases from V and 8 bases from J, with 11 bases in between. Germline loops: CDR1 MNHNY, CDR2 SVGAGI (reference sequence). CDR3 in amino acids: CASSYSGGGHSPLHF. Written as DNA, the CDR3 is TGTGCCAGCAGTTACTCGGGGGGAGGACATTCACCCCTCCACTTT.

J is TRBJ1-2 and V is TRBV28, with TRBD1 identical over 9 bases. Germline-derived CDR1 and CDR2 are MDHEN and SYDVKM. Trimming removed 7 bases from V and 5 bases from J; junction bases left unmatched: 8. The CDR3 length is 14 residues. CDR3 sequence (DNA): TGTGCCAGCACCCCCGGACAGGGGAGATATGGCTACACCTTC. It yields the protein CASTPGQGRYGYTF.

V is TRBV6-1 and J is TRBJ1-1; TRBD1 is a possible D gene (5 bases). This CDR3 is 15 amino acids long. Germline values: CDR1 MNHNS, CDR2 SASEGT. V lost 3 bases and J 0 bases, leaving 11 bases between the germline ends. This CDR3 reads CASSDLGGVNTEAFF. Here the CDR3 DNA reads TGTGCCAGCAGTGATCTGGGGGGGGTGAACACTGAAGCTTTCTTT.

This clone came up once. CDR3 nucleotides: TGCGCCAGCATCCCCGGGGGGGGTTCTAACTATGGCTACACCTTC. As protein: CASIPGGGSNYGYTF. This chain uses TRBV5-1 with TRBJ1-2, with a weak D call TRBD1 (5 bases). V lost 6 bases, J lost 0 bases, and 15 bases lay in between. The CDR3 spans 15 residues. CDR1 is SGHRS, CDR2 YFSETQ, per germline.

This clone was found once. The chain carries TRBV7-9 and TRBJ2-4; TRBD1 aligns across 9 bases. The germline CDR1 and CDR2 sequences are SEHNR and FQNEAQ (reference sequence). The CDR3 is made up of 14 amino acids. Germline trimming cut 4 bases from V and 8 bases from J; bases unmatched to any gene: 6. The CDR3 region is CASSSGDRAYIQYF. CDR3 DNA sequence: TGTGCCAGCAGCTCTGGGGACAGGGCGTACATTCAGTACTTC.

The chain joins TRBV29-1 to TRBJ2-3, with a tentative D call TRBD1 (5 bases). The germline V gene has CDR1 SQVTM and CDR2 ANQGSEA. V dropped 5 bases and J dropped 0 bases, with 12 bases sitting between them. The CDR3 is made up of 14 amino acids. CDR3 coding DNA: TGCAGCGTTACAGGTCCCTCGAGCACAGATACGCAGTATTTT. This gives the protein CSVTGPSSTDTQYF.

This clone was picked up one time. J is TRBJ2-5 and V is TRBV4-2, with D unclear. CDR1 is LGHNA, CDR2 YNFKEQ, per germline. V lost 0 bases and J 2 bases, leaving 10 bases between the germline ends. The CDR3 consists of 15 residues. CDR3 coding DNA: TGTGCCAGCAGCCAAGAACTTGTCGGTCAAGAGACCCAGTACTTC. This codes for CASSQELVGQETQYF.

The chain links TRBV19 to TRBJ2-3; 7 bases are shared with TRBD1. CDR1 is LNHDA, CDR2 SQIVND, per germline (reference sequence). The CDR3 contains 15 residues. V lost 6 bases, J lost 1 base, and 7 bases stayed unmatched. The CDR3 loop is CASRLTGPGTDTQYF. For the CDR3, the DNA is TGTGCCAGTAGATTGACAGGGCCGGGCACAGATACGCAGTATTTT. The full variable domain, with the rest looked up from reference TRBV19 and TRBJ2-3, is DGGITQSPKYLFRKEGQNVTLSCEQNLNHDAMYWYRQDPGQGLRLIYYSQIVNDFQKGDIAEGYSVSREKKESFPLTVTSAQKNPTAFYLCASRLTGPGTDTQYFGPGTRLTVL.

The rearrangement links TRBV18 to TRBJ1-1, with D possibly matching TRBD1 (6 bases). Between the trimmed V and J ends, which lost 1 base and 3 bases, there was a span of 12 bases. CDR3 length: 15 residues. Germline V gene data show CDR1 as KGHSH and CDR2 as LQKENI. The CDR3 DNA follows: TGTGCCAGCTCACCACAAGTAGGGGGAGACACTGAAGCTTTCTTT. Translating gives CASSPQVGGDTEAFF.

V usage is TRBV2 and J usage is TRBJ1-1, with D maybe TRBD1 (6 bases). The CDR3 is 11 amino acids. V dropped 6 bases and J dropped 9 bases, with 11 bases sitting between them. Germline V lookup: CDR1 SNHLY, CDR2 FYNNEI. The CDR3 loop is CASRLQGKAFF. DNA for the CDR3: TGTGCCAGCAGGTTACAGGGTAAAGCTTTCTTT. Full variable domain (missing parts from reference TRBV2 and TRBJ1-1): EPEVTQTPSHQVTQMGQEVILRCVPISNHLYFYWYRQILGQKVEFLVSFYNNEISEKSEIFDDQFSVERPDGSNFTLKIRSTKLEDSAMYFCASRLQGKAFFGQGTRLTVV.

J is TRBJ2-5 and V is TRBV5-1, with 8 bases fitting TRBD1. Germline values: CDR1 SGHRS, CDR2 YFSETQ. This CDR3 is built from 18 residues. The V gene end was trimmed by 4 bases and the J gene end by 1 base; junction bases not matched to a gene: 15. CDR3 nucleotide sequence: TGCGCCAGCAGCACCGGGACAGGAGTTTGGTTGGGCCAAGAGACCCAGTACTTC. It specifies CASSTGTGVWLGQETQYF.

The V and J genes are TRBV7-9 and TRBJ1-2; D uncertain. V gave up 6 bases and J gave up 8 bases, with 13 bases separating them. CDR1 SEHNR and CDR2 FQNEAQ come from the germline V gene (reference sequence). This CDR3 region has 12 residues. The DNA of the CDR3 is TGTGCCAGCAGTCTGGGAGATAACGGCTACACCTTC. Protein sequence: CASSLGDNGYTF.

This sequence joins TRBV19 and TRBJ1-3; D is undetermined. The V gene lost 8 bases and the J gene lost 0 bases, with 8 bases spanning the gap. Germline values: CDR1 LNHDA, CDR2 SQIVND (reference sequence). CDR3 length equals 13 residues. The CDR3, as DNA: TGTGCCAGTCATCGGTTCTCTGGAAACACCATATATTTT. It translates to CASHRFSGNTIYF.

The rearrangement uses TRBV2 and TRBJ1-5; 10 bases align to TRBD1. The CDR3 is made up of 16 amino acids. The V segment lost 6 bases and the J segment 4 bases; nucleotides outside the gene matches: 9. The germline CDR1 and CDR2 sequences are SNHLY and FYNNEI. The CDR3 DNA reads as TGTGCCAGCAGGACCAACCGGGACAGGGGAAATCAGCCCCAGCATTTT. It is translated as CASRTNRDRGNQPQHF.

The CDR3 region is CASSTTSGGTDTQYF. The DNA for the CDR3 is TGTGCCAGCAGTACCACAAGCGGGGGGACAGATACGCAGTATTTT. V usage is TRBV7-9 and J usage is TRBJ2-3; 9 bases fit TRBD2. The CDR3 consists of 15 residues. Trimming cost V 6 bases and J 3 bases; bases outside gene matches: 7. Germline CDR1 is SEHNR and CDR2 is FQNEAQ (reference sequence).

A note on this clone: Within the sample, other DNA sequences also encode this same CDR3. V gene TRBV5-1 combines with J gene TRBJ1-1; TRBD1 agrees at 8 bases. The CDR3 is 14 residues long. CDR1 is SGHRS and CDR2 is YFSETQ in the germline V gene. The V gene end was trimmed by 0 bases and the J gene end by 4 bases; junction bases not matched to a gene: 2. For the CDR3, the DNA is TGCGCCAGCAGCTTGGGGACAGGGAGCACTGAAGCTTTCTTT. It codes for CASSLGTGSTEAFF.

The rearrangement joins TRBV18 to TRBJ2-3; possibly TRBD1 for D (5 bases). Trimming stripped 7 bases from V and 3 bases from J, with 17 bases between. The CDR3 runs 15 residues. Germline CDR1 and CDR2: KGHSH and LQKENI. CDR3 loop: CASLGSGSRTDTQYF. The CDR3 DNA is TGTGCCAGCTTGGGGTCAGGGTCCCGGACAGATACGCAGTATTTT.